Below are 15 T cell receptor beta chains sequenced from a single sample in a study of T cells in tuberculosis. Measured with immunoSEQ multiplex PCR; TCRdb has only the in-frame clones, and not every one. Of tens of thousands of clones in the sample, about 96% are singletons; the top ten hold more than 1.4%. Time point here: new active TB diagnosis, blood taken before or within 7 days of starting treatment. The specimen comprised PBMCs, sampled at tuberculosis diagnosis. Receptor source: an adult with tuberculosis.

The chain couples TRBV7-2 to TRBJ2-7, with TRBD2 matching over 9 bases. The trim removed 5 bases at V and 4 bases at J, leaving 6 bases unmatched. There are 14 residues in the CDR3. Germline CDR1 SGHTA, CDR2 FQGNSA. This CDR3 reads CASSTGTSRYEQYF. For the CDR3, the DNA is TGTGCCAGCAGCACCGGGACTAGCCGATACGAGCAGTACTTC.

The chain recombines TRBV11-2 with TRBJ2-1; 7 nucleotides align to TRBD1. Germline loops: CDR1 SGHAT, CDR2 FQNNGV. V shed 6 bases and J 4 bases; nucleotides not matched to a gene: 9. The CDR3 is made up of 15 amino acids. The CDR3 sequence is CASRQVRGSYNEQFF. The CDR3 nucleotides read TGTGCCAGCAGGCAGGTCAGGGGGAGTTACAATGAGCAGTTCTTC.

This sequence joins TRBV2 and TRBJ2-3; D might be TRBD2 (6 bases). The V end lost 6 bases, the J end lost 2 bases, and 24 bases lay between the germline ends. Germline V gene sequence: CDR1 SNHLY, CDR2 FYNNEI. This CDR3 contains 18 residues. For the CDR3, the DNA is TGTGCCAGCAGGACGGGACTGGGGGTTAATTCCCCCACAGATACGCAGTATTTT. Translating gives CASRTGLGVNSPTDTQYF.

V gene TRBV7-2 combines with J gene TRBJ2-7; 13 nucleotides align to TRBD2. J gave up 6 bases and V 1 base, and 9 bases lay outside the gene matches. CDR1 is SGHTA, CDR2 FQGNSA, per germline. This CDR3 is built from 17 residues. The CDR3 spells CASSLGFGTSGIVEQYF. The CDR3 nucleotides are TGTGCCAGCAGCTTAGGGTTCGGGACTAGCGGGATTGTCGAGCAGTACTTC.

This sequence joins TRBV10-2 and TRBJ2-1; D may be TRBD2 (6 bases). This CDR3 contains 17 residues. CDR1 WSHSY and CDR2 SAAADI come from the germline V gene. Trimming pared 3 bases from V and 3 bases from J, leaving 18 bases between. The DNA for the CDR3 is TGCGCCAGCAGTGAACCCCCTATAGCGGCCGGCTACAATGAGCAGTTCTTC. Translation: CASSEPPIAAGYNEQFF.

This sequence joins TRBV6-5 and TRBJ1-2, with 7 positions matching TRBD1. CDR1 and CDR2 (germline): MNHEY, SVGAGI. This CDR3 is built from 13 residues. The V segment lost 6 bases and the J segment 2 bases; nucleotides outside the gene matches: 3. Written as DNA, the CDR3 is TGTGCCAGCAGCGACAGGGCCAACTATGGCTACACCTTC. It is translated as CASSDRANYGYTF.

The J gene is TRBJ1-1, the V gene TRBV7-2; D perhaps matches TRBD1 (6 bases). Deletions cut 5 bases from V and 1 base from J, with 11 bases between. This CDR3 has 14 amino acids. The germline CDR1 and CDR2 sequences are SGHTA and FQGNSA. CDR3 DNA: TGTGCCAGCAGCAGCAGACAGGAGAACACTGAAGCTTTCTTT. This sequence encodes CASSSRQENTEAFF.

The gene calls are TRBV30 and TRBJ1-2, with TRBD1 matching over 12 bases. V shed 5 bases, J shed 2 bases, and the junction held 0 bases outside the gene matches. There are 13 residues in the CDR3. Germline values: CDR1 GTSNPN, CDR2 SVGIG (reference sequence). CDR3 DNA: TGTGCCTGGGGGACAGGGGGCAACTATGGCTACACCTTC. It specifies CAWGTGGNYGYTF.

CDR3 sequence: CAISESIGGGSSYEQYF. The CDR3 DNA is TGTGCCATCAGTGAGTCGATTGGCGGGGGATCCTCCTACGAGCAGTACTTC. This rearrangement joins TRBV10-3 to TRBJ2-7, with 7 bases aligning to TRBD2. The CDR3 has 17 residues. Germline CDR1 ENHRY, CDR2 SYGVKD. After removal of 0 bases from V and 0 bases from J, the junction contained 8 bases not matched to a gene.

V is TRBV6-1 and J is TRBJ1-5; tentative D call: TRBD1 (6 bases). The CDR3 runs to 13 residues. Trimming left V 7 bases short and J 6 bases short, with 13 bases between. Per germline, CDR1 MNHNS and CDR2 SASEGT. Here the CDR3 reads CASTDRHGQPQHF. The CDR3 coding sequence is TGTGCCAGCACCGACAGGCACGGTCAGCCCCAGCATTTT.

The chain has TRBV29-1 and TRBJ2-1; 9 nucleotides match TRBD2. CDR3 length: 13 amino acids. V shed 7 bases, J shed 0 bases, and the junction held 1 base outside the gene matches. Germline CDR1 and CDR2: SQVTM and ANQGSEA. The CDR3 DNA is TGCAGCGATAGCGGGAGCTCCTACAATGAGCAGTTCTTC. It is translated as CSDSGSSYNEQFF.

V and J are TRBV5-5 and TRBJ2-1; unclear D gene. CDR1 SGHKS and CDR2 YYEKEE come from the germline V gene (reference sequence). The CDR3 is 11 residues long. The ends were cut back, 2 bases at V and 7 bases at J, with 4 bases in the middle. The CDR3 DNA sequence: TGTGCCAGCAGCTTTCAGAATGAGCAGTTCTTC. This codes for CASSFQNEQFF.

J is TRBJ2-7 and V is TRBV7-8, with D tentatively TRBD1 (6 bases). This CDR3 has 14 residues. Trimming removed 2 bases from V and 0 bases from J, with 8 bases in between. Germline lookup yields CDR1 SGHVS and CDR2 FQNEAQ. CDR3 coding DNA: TGTGCCAGCAGCTTAAGAGGGGGCTCCTACGAGCAGTACTTC. This codes for CASSLRGGSYEQYF.

This chain connects TRBV10-2 to TRBJ2-5; TRBD1 matches at 10 bases. This CDR3 spans 17 amino acids. The V gene end was trimmed by 6 bases and the J gene end by 9 bases; junction bases not matched to a gene: 19. The germline V gene has CDR1 WSHSY and CDR2 SAAADI. The CDR3 DNA reads TGCGCCAGCAGCGACCCGGACAGGGGGTGGAACAATGCCGCCCAGTACTTC. Translated, it gives CASSDPDRGWNNAAQYF.

The chain is built from TRBV19 and TRBJ1-2; D gene uncertain. The CDR3 covers 13 residues. V lost 8 bases, J lost 4 bases, and 14 bases lay in between. Germline V gene data show CDR1 as LNHDA and CDR2 as SQIVND (reference sequence). CDR3 DNA sequence: TGTGCCAGTTGCCCCGCGGGGTCCTATGGCTACACCTTC. It is translated as CASCPAGSYGYTF.